These 32 T cell receptor beta chains originate from one sample sequenced in a study of cytomegalovirus exposure and HLA in healthy donors. A multiplex PCR was run with 60 Vbeta primers and 13 Jbeta primers. Data came from immunoSEQ multiplex PCR; TCRdb stores just in-frame clones and leaves some out. The data hold about 99,000 clones, with more than 75% observed a single time. The material sequenced was PBMCs. These receptor sequences come from a woman younger than 35 in good health and CMV-seropositive.

The rearrangement uses TRBV5-1 and TRBJ2-5, with 9 bases matching TRBD1. The J call is doubtful: the DNA matches TRBJ2-7 better. Germline CDR1 and CDR2: SGHRS and YFSETQ. CDR3 length equals 16 residues. The CDR3 DNA reads as TGCGCCAGCAGCTTCCTTAGGGGACAGGGTAACTACGAGCAGTACTTC. The encoded protein is CASSFLRGQGNYEQYF.

The gene calls are TRBV4-2 and TRBJ2-3; possible D gene TRBD1, 6 bases. This CDR3 region has 14 residues. Looked up from germline, CDR1 is LGHNA and CDR2 is YNFKEQ. V lost 4 bases, J lost 2 bases, and 10 bases lay in between. CDR3 in amino acids: CASSRGLLTDTQYF. The CDR3 region has the DNA TGTGCCAGCAGCCGGGGGCTACTCACAGATACGCAGTATTTT.

This clone has only a few counts. This chain joins TRBV2 and TRBJ2-1; 7 nucleotides match TRBD2. J lost 4 bases, V lost 6 bases, and 12 bases had no gene match. Per the germline V gene, CDR1 is SNHLY and CDR2 is FYNNEI. The CDR3 spans 16 residues. The CDR3 nucleotides read TGTGCCAGCAGCCCCAGGACGGGGGGTTTATACAATGAGCAGTTCTTC. The encoded protein is CASSPRTGGLYNEQFF.

This clone was observed a handful of times. The chain employs TRBV6-1 and TRBJ2-1, with no clear D. The CDR3 sequence is 11 residues long. The V end was cut by 6 bases, the J end by 7 bases, with 7 bases between. Germline assignment: CDR1 MNHNS and CDR2 SASEGT. This CDR3 is CASRSYNEQFF. In nucleotides, the CDR3 is TGTGCCAGCAGAAGCTATAATGAGCAGTTCTTC.

The rearrangement uses TRBV27 and TRBJ2-5, with unresolved D. The J call may be in error: the DNA end matches TRBJ2-7 better. The germline gives CDR1 MNHEY, CDR2 SMNVEV (reference sequence). The CDR3 is made up of 14 amino acids. DNA of the CDR3: TGTGCCAGCAGTTTATCCGCGGTGTCCTACGAGCAGTACTTC. The encoded protein is CASSLSAVSYEQYF.

The table lists this clone with many counts. The V and J genes are TRBV4-1 and TRBJ2-7, with 7 bases fitting TRBD1. Germline CDR1 MGHRA, CDR2 YSYEKL. V was pared by 5 bases and J by 2 bases, with 6 bases of the junction left unmatched. The CDR3 totals 14 residues. CDR3 DNA: TGCGCCAGCAGCGAATGGACAGGCCCCTACGAGCAGTACTTC. Its translation: CASSEWTGPYEQYF.

The V and J genes are TRBV4-3 and TRBJ2-5, with 8 bases that match TRBD2. The length of the CDR3 is 15 residues. Germline trimming cut 0 bases from V and 5 bases from J; bases unmatched to any gene: 5. Germline V gene lookup returns CDR1 LGHNA and CDR2 YSLEER. The CDR3 nucleotides read TGCGCCAGCAGCCAAGATCGGGAGGGGTTCGAGACCCAGTACTTC. Translated: CASSQDREGFETQYF.

This clone was recorded a few times. The junction differs from germline at one of its ends, possibly a read error. This sequence joins TRBV5-6 and TRBJ1-4; maybe TRBD1 (5 bases). Germline V gene sequence: CDR1 SGHDT, CDR2 YYEEEE. The CDR3 spans 11 residues. The CDR3 here is CASSVEGTWAF. The CDR3 bases are TGTGCCAGCAGCGTAGAGGGGACTTGGGCTTTT.

This clone was found once. The V gene is TRBV11-2, the J gene TRBJ1-1, with 9 bases identical to TRBD1. Trimming removed 5 bases from V and 4 bases from J; junction bases left unmatched: 8. The CDR3 spans 15 residues. CDR1 and CDR2 from the germline V gene are SGHAT and FQNNGV. CDR3 bases: TGTGCCAGCAGCCAGACTCACAGGGGGCTCACTGAAGCTTTCTTT. Translating gives CASSQTHRGLTEAFF. The full variable domain, completed using reference TRBV11-2 and TRBJ1-1, is EAGVAQSPRYKIIEKRQSVAFWCNPISGHATLYWYQQILGQGPKLLIQFQNNGVVDDSQLPKDRFSAERLKGVDSTLKIQPAKLEDSAVYLCASSQTHRGLTEAFFGQGTRLTVV.

V is TRBV4-1 and J is TRBJ2-3; D gene unclear. Trimming removed 1 base from V and 7 bases from J, with 9 bases in between. Germline CDR1 MGHRA, CDR2 YSYEKL. This CDR3 contains 13 residues. The CDR3 here is CASSQVNFHTQYF. CDR3 in DNA: TGCGCCAGCAGCCAAGTTAATTTCCATACGCAGTATTTT.

J is TRBJ2-1 and V is TRBV9; 8 bases map to TRBD1. CDR1 and CDR2 from the germline V gene are SGDLS and YYNGEE. This CDR3 is built from 16 residues. Trimming cost V 3 bases and J 4 bases; bases outside gene matches: 9. The CDR3 nucleotides read TGTGCCAGCAGCGCTGTTGACAGGGGATCTTACAATGAGCAGTTCTTC. As protein: CASSAVDRGSYNEQFF.

This rearrangement joins TRBV11-2 to TRBJ1-1; TRBD1 matches at 10 bases. CDR3 length: 16 amino acids. J gave up 1 base and V 5 bases, and 7 bases lay outside the gene matches. CDR1 is SGHAT, CDR2 FQNNGV, per germline. CDR3 nucleotides: TGTGCCAGCAGCCGCGGGACAGGGGACCGGAACACTGAAGCTTTCTTT. Amino acids: CASSRGTGDRNTEAFF.

CDR3 in DNA: TGTGCCAGCAGCCAACTAACATTCAGCTCACAGGGGTCTGAAGCTTTCTTT. Encoded protein: CASSQLTFSSQGSEAFF. This sequence joins TRBV4-2 and TRBJ1-1; 7 positions agree with TRBD1. The V and J ends lost 2 bases and 6 bases, in that order; junction bases with no gene match: 15. Germline-derived CDR1 and CDR2 are LGHNA and YNFKEQ. This CDR3 is built from 17 residues.

V usage is TRBV7-9 and J usage is TRBJ1-5; D not certain. Trimming took off 1 base at V and 6 bases at J, with 7 bases between the two ends. CDR1 and CDR2 (germline): SEHNR, FQNEAQ (reference sequence). This CDR3 has 13 residues. In DNA, the CDR3 is TGTGCCAGCAGCTTAGAATCAGTTCAGCCCCAGCATTTT. This translates into CASSLESVQPQHF.

V gene TRBV19 combines with J gene TRBJ2-1; 15 bases fit TRBD2. Germline V lookup: CDR1 LNHDA, CDR2 SQIVND (reference sequence). The CDR3 length is 16 residues. The V segment lost 7 bases and the J segment 12 bases; nucleotides outside the gene matches: 13. The chain's CDR3 is CASKSLGLAGGFGQFF. DNA for the CDR3: TGTGCCAGTAAAAGCCTCGGACTAGCGGGAGGGTTTGGGCAGTTCTTC.

V is TRBV27 and J is TRBJ2-5; maybe TRBD2 (6 bases). The CDR3 contains 15 residues. The germline V gene has CDR1 MNHEY and CDR2 SMNVEV (reference sequence). Deletions cut 1 base from V and 0 bases from J, with 9 bases between. Here the CDR3 reads CASSLLGDYQETQYF. CDR3 nucleotide sequence: TGTGCCAGCAGTTTATTGGGGGACTACCAAGAGACCCAGTACTTC.

The rearrangement links TRBV7-9 to TRBJ2-3, with D unresolved. Trimming shortened V by 6 bases and J by 0 bases, and 19 bases separated the two germline ends. Germline V CDR1 and CDR2: SEHNR, FQNEAQ (reference sequence). The CDR3 loop spans 17 amino acids. CDR3 in amino acids: CASRPTIRRPSTDTQYF. For the CDR3, the DNA is TGTGCCAGCAGACCCACGATAAGGAGACCTAGCACAGATACGCAGTATTTT.

This clone has just one count. The rearrangement uses TRBV7-9 and TRBJ2-3; D perhaps matches TRBD2 (5 bases). The CDR3 is 15 amino acids. V gave up 4 bases and J gave up 6 bases, with 17 bases separating them. CDR1 is SEHNR, CDR2 FQNEAQ, per germline (reference sequence). The CDR3 coding sequence is TGTGCCAGCAGCTCCGGCGGAGGCCCAGTGGATACGCAGTATTTT. The encoded protein is CASSSGGGPVDTQYF.

Note on this clone: In the same sample, other DNA sequences code for this CDR3. The J gene is TRBJ1-1, the V gene TRBV9, with TRBD1 as a possible D gene (5 bases). CDR3 length: 14 residues. With 4 bases removed from V and 1 base from J, the gap between germline ends came to 11 bases. Germline-derived CDR1 and CDR2 are SGDLS and YYNGEE. This chain's CDR3 is CASSPGQGNTEAFF. CDR3 coding DNA: TGTGCCAGCAGCCCCGGTCAGGGGAACACTGAAGCTTTCTTT. Together with reference TRBV9 and TRBJ1-1, the CDR3 gives the full variable domain: DSGVTQTPKHLITATGQRVTLRCSPRSGDLSVYWYQQSLDQGLQFLIQYYNGEERAKGNILERFSAQQFPDLHSELNLSSLELGDSALYFCASSPGQGNTEAFFGQGTRLTVV.

This clone is a singleton in its sample. This chain joins TRBV9 and TRBJ2-5, with D perhaps matching TRBD2 (5 bases). Trimming took 0 bases from V and 1 from J, leaving 13 bases between them. The CDR3 extends over 16 amino acids. Germline-derived CDR1 and CDR2 are SGDLS and YYNGEE. The DNA for the CDR3 is TGTGCCAGCAGCGTAGCCTCCGGCGGGCTCCAAGAGACCCAGTACTTC. Translating gives CASSVASGGLQETQYF.

The chain combines TRBV12-5 with TRBJ2-1; TRBD2 matches at 7 bases. The CDR3 is 15 residues long. The germline gives CDR1 LGHNT, CDR2 FRNRAP. V shed 7 bases, J shed 0 bases, and the junction held 6 bases outside the gene matches. Here the CDR3 reads CASDRSGFSYNEQFF. Written as DNA, the CDR3 is TGTGCTAGTGACCGTAGCGGGTTCTCCTACAATGAGCAGTTCTTC. The full variable domain, completed using reference TRBV12-5 and TRBJ2-1, is DARVTQTPRHKVTEMGQEVTMRCQPILGHNTVFWYRQTMMQGLELLAYFRNRAPLDDSGMPKDRFSAEMPDATLATLKIQPSEPRDSAVYFCASDRSGFSYNEQFFGPGTRLTVL.

The chain joins TRBV7-3 to TRBJ2-2; unclear D gene. This CDR3 comprises 13 residues. The germline V gene has CDR1 SGHTA and CDR2 FQGTGA. The germline V and J ends were trimmed by 0 bases and 4 bases, with 3 bases remaining between them. The chain's CDR3 is CASSLTSTGELFF. The DNA of the CDR3 is TGTGCCAGCAGCTTAACGAGCACCGGGGAGCTGTTTTTT.

The chain carries TRBV7-2 and TRBJ2-1, with D possibly TRBD1 on 6 matching bases. With 5 bases removed from V and 1 base from J, the gap between germline ends came to 9 bases. Germline loops: CDR1 SGHTA, CDR2 FQGNSA. The CDR3 consists of 14 residues. The CDR3 loop is CASSRDRSYNEQFF. As DNA, the CDR3 is TGTGCCAGCAGCCGTGACAGGTCCTACAATGAGCAGTTCTTC.

This clone was seen once. The genes are TRBV6-1 and TRBJ1-2; D is possibly TRBD1 (6 bases). V shed 6 bases and J shed 4 bases, with 12 bases lying between them. The V gene's germline CDR1 is MNHNS and CDR2 SASEGT. The CDR3 is 13 amino acids. In nucleotides, the CDR3 is TGTGCCAGCAGCCTGGGGGCGTTCTATGGCTACACCTTC. Amino acid sequence: CASSLGAFYGYTF.

CDR3: CASSQDRGSGGQETQYF. The CDR3, as DNA: TGTGCCAGCAGCCAAGATCGGGGTAGCGGGGGGCAAGAGACCCAGTACTTC. This chain links TRBV14 with TRBJ2-5; 10 bases are a match to TRBD2. Germline V CDR1 and CDR2: SGHDN, FVKESK. There are 17 residues in the CDR3. With 0 bases clipped from V and 2 bases from J, the junction kept 6 bases outside the gene matches.

A single count supports this clone. CDR3 protein: CASSTTSAVTGELFF. CDR3 coding DNA: TGTGCCAGCAGTACGACTAGCGCGGTCACCGGGGAGCTGTTTTTT. The rearrangement uses TRBV6-1 and TRBJ2-2; 8 positions match TRBD2. The CDR3 contains 15 residues. Germline CDR1 and CDR2: MNHNS and SASEGT. V was clipped by 5 bases and J by 4 bases; unmatched bases: 6.

The genes are TRBV7-7 and TRBJ2-2; possibly TRBD1 for D (6 bases). This CDR3 region has 16 residues. Germline V CDR1 and CDR2: SSHAT, FNYEAQ (reference sequence). V was clipped by 5 bases and J by 0 bases, with 13 bases between them. For the CDR3, the DNA is TGTGCCAGCAGCCCCCTCAGGGGAGCGAACACCGGGGAGCTGTTTTTT. As protein: CASSPLRGANTGELFF.

The V gene is TRBV5-6, the J gene TRBJ2-5, with D possibly being TRBD1 (6 bases). Trimming left V 2 bases short and J 3 bases short, with 8 bases between. The CDR3 has 13 residues. CDR1 and CDR2 (germline): SGHDT, YYEEEE. CDR3 sequence reads: CASSLSGEETQYF. DNA for the CDR3: TGTGCCAGCAGCTTATCAGGGGAAGAGACCCAGTACTTC.

The chain joins TRBV29-1 to TRBJ1-4; 9 bases align to TRBD1. Trimming at V came to 7 bases and at J to 12 bases, leaving 9 bases not matched to a gene. The CDR3 is 12 amino acids. Germline CDR1 and CDR2: SQVTM and ANQGSEA. CDR3 sequence: CSGVGQGNELFF. The CDR3 bases are TGCAGCGGGGTGGGACAGGGCAACGAACTGTTTTTT.

This clone showed up just a few times. V gene TRBV6-5 combines with J gene TRBJ2-5; TRBD2 matches 7 bases. The CDR3 covers 14 residues. Germline-derived CDR1 and CDR2 are MNHEY and SVGAGI. Unmatched junction bases numbered 16, after V lost 7 bases and J lost 11 bases. Here the CDR3 reads CASTRPGGGGEQYF. The CDR3 DNA follows: TGTGCCAGCACCCGGCCGGGTGGGGGGGGAGAGCAGTACTTC.

This clone appeared a few times. V and J are TRBV28 and TRBJ2-1; TRBD2 matches 8 bases. Germline V gene data show CDR1 as MDHEN and CDR2 as SYDVKM. The CDR3 runs 15 residues. V lost 3 bases to trimming and J lost 9 bases; unmatched junction nucleotides: 10. Written as DNA, the CDR3 is TGTGCCAGCAGTTTTGGTAGCGGGATTTTACGTGAGCAGTTCTTC. Protein product: CASSFGSGILREQFF.

The rearrangement joins TRBV7-3 to TRBJ2-3, with D unresolved. The CDR3 totals 13 residues. Looked up from germline, CDR1 is SGHTA and CDR2 is FQGTGA. V dropped 5 bases and J dropped 4 bases, with 10 bases sitting between them. Here the CDR3 reads CASSQSRADTQYF. The DNA for the CDR3 is TGTGCCAGCAGCCAAAGTAGAGCAGATACGCAGTATTTT.